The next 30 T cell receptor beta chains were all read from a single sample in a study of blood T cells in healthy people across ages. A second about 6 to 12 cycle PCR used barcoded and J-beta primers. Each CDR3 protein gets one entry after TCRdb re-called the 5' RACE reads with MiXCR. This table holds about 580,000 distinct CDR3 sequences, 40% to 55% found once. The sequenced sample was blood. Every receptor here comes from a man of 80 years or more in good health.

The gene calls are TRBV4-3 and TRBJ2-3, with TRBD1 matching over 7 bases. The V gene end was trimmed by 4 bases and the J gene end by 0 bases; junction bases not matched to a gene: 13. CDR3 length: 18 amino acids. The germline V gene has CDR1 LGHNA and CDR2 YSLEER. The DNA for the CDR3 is TGCGCCAGCAGCCTATCCGCCTACAGGGGACAAAGCACAGATACGCAGTATTTT. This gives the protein CASSLSAYRGQSTDTQYF.

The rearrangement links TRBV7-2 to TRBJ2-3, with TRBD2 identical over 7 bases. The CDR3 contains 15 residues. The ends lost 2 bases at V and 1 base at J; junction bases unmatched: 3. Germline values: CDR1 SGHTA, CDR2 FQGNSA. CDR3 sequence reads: CASSLIGGGTDTQYF. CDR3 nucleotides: TGTGCCAGCAGCTTAATTGGGGGGGGCACAGATACGCAGTATTTT.

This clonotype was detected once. The CDR3 DNA reads TGTGCCACCAGTGATACCGGGGACAGGGACCCAGATACGCAGTATTTT. Its protein product is CATSDTGDRDPDTQYF. The chain recombines TRBV24-1 with TRBJ2-3; 9 positions match TRBD1. Germline CDR1 reads KGHDR; CDR2 reads SFDVKD. This CDR3 is built from 16 residues. V lost 3 bases and J lost 4; bases outside the gene matches: 7.

The CDR3 loop reads CASSQRDTPYEQYF. The CDR3 bases are TGTGCCAGCAGTCAAAGGGACACTCCCTACGAGCAGTACTTC. The V and J genes are TRBV7-9 and TRBJ2-7, with D perhaps TRBD1 (6 bases). Germline V lookup: CDR1 SEHNR, CDR2 FQNEAQ (reference sequence). This CDR3 is 14 amino acids long. The ends were cut back, 6 bases at V and 2 bases at J, with 14 bases in the middle.

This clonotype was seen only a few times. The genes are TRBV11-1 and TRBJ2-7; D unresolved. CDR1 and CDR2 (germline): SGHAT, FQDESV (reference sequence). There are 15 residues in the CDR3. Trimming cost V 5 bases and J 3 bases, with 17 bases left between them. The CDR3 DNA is TGTGCCAGCAGCCCTGGACGGCCAGGCCGCTACGAGCAGTACTTC. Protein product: CASSPGRPGRYEQYF.

The CDR3 DNA reads TGCAGCGTTGTGCAGGGGGCCGGGTATGGCTACACCTTC. This codes for CSVVQGAGYGYTF. This chain connects TRBV29-1 to TRBJ1-2; 8 nucleotides align to TRBD1. Per germline, CDR1 SQVTM and CDR2 ANQGSEA. V lost 4 bases and J lost 5; bases outside the gene matches: 6. The CDR3 is 13 residues long. The variable domain in full, completed from reference TRBV29-1 and TRBJ1-2, reads SAVISQKPSRDICQRGTSLTIQCQVDSQVTMMFWYRQQPGQSLTLIATANQGSEATYESGFVIDKFPISRPNLTFSTLTVSNMSPEDSSIYLCSVVQGAGYGYTFGSGTRLTVV.

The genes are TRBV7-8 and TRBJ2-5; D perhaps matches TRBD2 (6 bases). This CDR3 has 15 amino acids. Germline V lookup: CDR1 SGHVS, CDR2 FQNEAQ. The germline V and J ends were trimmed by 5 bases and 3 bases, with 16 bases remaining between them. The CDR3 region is CASSPHTTSKETQYF. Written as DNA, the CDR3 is TGTGCCAGCAGCCCGCACACGACTAGTAAAGAGACCCAGTACTTC.

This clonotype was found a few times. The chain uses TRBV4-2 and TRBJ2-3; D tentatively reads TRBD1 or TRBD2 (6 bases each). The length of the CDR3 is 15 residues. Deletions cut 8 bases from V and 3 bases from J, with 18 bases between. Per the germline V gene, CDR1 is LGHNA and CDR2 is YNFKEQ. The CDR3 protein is CASSHGGGGTDTQYF. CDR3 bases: TGTGCCAGCTCCCACGGGGGCGGTGGGACAGATACGCAGTATTTT.

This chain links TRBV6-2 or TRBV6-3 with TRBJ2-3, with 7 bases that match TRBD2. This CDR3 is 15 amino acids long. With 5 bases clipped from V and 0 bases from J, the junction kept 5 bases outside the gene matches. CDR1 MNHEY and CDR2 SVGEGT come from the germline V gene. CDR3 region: CASSRQRGSTDTQYF. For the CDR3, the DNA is TGTGCCAGCAGTAGACAGCGGGGAAGCACAGATACGCAGTATTTT.

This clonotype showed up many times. CDR3 loop: CASSYGTSGSLSYNEQFF. DNA for the CDR3: TGTGCCAGCAGTTACGGGACTAGCGGGAGTCTCTCCTACAATGAGCAGTTCTTC. V usage is TRBV6-5 and J usage is TRBJ2-1; 14 positions agree with TRBD2. The CDR3 is made up of 18 amino acids. The germline gives CDR1 MNHEY, CDR2 SVGAGI. The ends lost 2 bases at V and 0 bases at J; junction bases unmatched: 3.

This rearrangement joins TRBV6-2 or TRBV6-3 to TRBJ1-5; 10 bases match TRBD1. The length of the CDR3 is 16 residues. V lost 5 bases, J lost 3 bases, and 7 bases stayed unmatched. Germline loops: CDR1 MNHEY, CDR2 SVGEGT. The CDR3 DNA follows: TGTGCCAGCAGTCCAACGGACAGGGGGAACAATCAGCCCCAGCATTTT. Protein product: CASSPTDRGNNQPQHF.

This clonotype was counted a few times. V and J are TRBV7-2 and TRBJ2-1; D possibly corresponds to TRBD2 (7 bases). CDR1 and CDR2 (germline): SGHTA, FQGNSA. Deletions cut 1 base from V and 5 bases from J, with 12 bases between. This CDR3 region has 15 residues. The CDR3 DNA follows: TGTGCCAGCAGCTTAGTGGGGGGGCCCAACAATGAGCAGTTCTTC. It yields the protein CASSLVGGPNNEQFF.

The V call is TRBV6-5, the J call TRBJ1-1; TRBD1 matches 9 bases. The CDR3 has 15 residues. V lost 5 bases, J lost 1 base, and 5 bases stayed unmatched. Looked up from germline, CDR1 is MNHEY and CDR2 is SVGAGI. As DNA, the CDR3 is TGTGCCAGCAGTAAGGACAGGGGAGAGAACACTGAAGCTTTCTTT. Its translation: CASSKDRGENTEAFF.

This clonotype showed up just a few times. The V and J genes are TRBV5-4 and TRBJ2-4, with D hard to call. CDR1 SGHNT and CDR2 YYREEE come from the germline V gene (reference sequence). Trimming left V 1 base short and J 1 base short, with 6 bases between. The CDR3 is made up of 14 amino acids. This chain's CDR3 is CASSLNRAKNIQYF. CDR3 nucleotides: TGTGCCAGCAGCTTGAACCGGGCCAAAAACATTCAGTACTTC.

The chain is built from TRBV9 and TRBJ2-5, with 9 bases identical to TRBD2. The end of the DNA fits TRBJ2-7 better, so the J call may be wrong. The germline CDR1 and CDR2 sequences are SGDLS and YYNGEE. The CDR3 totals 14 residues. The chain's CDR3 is CASSVTSGPYEQYF. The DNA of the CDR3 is TGTGCCAGCAGCGTTACTAGCGGGCCTTACGAGCAGTACTTC.

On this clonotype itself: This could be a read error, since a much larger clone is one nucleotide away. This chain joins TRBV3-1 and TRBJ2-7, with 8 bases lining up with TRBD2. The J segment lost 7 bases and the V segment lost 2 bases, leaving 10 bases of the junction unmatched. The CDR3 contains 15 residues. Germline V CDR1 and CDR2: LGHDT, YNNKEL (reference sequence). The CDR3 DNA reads TGTGCCAGCAGCCAACTCCGGCTAGCGGGCAATGAGCAGTACTTC. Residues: CASSQLRLAGNEQYF.

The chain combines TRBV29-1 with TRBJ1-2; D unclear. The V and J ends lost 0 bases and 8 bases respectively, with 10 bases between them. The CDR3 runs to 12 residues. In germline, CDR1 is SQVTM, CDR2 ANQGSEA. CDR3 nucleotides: TGCAGCGTTGAAGAAAACGGAAAAGGCTACACCTTC. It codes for CSVEENGKGYTF.

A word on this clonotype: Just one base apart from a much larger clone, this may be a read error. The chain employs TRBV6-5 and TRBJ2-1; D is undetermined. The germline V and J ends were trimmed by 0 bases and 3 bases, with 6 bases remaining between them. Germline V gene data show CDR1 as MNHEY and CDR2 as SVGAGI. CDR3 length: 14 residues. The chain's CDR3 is CASSYSAFYNEQFF. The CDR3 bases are TGTGCCAGCAGTTACTCGGCATTCTACAATGAGCAGTTCTTC.

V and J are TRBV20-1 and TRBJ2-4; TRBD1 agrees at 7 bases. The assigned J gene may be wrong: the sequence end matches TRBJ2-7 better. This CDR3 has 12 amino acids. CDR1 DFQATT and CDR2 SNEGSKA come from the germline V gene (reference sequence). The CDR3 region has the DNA TGCAGTGCTGACAGGGAGCACCACGAGCAGTACTTC. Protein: CSADREHHEQYF.

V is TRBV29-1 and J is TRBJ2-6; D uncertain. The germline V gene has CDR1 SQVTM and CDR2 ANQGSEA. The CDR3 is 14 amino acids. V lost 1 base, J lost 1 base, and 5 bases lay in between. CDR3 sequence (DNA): TGCAGCGTTGAAGGGCATTCTGGGGCCAACGTCCTGACTTTC. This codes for CSVEGHSGANVLTF. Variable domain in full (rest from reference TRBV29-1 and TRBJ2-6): SAVISQKPSRDICQRGTSLTIQCQVDSQVTMMFWYRQQPGQSLTLIATANQGSEATYESGFVIDKFPISRPNLTFSTLTVSNMSPEDSSIYLCSVEGHSGANVLTFGAGSRLTVL.

CDR3 sequence: CASRRTSGNTEAFF. DNA of the CDR3: TGTGCCAGCAGGAGGACTAGCGGAAACACTGAAGCTTTCTTT. V and J are TRBV6-6 and TRBJ1-1; D not resolved. From germline, CDR1 is MNHNY and CDR2 SVGAGI (reference sequence). The CDR3 length is 14 residues. V was pared by 6 bases and J by 2 bases, with 13 bases between.

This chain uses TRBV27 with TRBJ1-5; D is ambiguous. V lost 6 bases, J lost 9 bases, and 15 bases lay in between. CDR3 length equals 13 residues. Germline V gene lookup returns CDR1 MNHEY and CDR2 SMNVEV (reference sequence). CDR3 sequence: CASSPRALGPQHF. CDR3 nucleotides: TGTGCCAGCAGCCCCCGGGCCTTAGGGCCCCAGCATTTT.

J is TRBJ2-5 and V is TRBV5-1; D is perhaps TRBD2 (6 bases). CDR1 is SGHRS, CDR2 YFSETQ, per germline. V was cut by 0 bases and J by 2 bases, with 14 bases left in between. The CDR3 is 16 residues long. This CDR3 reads CASSLVASEQQETQYF. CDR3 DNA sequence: TGCGCCAGCAGCTTGGTAGCTAGCGAACAACAAGAGACCCAGTACTTC.

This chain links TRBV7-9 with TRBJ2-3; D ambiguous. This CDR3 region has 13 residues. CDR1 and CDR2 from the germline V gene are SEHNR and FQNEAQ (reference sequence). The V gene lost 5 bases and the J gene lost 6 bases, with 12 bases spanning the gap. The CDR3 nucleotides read TGTGCCAGCAGCCACCCTACATACGATACGCAGTATTTT. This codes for CASSHPTYDTQYF.

CDR3 protein: CSAGRGLAGSRDTQYF. CDR3 coding DNA: TGCAGTGCTGGAAGGGGACTAGCGGGATCTCGGGATACGCAGTATTTT. The V gene is TRBV20-1, the J gene TRBJ2-3, with TRBD2 identical over 13 bases. Looked up from germline, CDR1 is DFQATT and CDR2 is SNEGSKA (reference sequence). The ends lost 5 bases at V and 6 bases at J; junction bases unmatched: 11. The CDR3 is made up of 16 amino acids.

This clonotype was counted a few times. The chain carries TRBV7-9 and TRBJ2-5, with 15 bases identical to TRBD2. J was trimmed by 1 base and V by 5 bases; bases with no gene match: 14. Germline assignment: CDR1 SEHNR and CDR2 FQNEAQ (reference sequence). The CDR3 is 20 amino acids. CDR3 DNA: TGTGCCAGCAGCCCTACGCCGGGACTAGCGGGAGGACCGTTCCAAGAGACCCAGTACTTC. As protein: CASSPTPGLAGGPFQETQYF.

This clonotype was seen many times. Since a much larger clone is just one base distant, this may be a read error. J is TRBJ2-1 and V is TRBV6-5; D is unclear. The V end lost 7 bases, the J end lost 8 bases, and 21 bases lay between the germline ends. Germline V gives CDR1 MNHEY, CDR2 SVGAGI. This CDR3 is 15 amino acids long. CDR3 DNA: TGTGCCAGCAATATGACGGCCCAATTTAGGGATGAGCAGTTCTTC. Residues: CASNMTAQFRDEQFF.

CDR3 region: CSARPKAPGLGLFEQFF. The CDR3 region has the DNA TGCAGTGCTAGACCCAAGGCCCCCGGTTTGGGGCTTTTTGAGCAGTTCTTC. V usage is TRBV20-1 and J usage is TRBJ2-1, with a possible D match to TRBD1 (5 bases). The germline V gene has CDR1 DFQATT and CDR2 SNEGSKA (reference sequence). The CDR3 consists of 17 residues. Trimming left V 2 bases short and J 9 bases short, with 26 bases between.

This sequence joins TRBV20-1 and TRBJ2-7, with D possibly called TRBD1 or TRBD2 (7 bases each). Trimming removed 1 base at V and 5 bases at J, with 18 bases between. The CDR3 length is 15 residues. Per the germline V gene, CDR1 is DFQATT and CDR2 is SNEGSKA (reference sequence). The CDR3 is CSARALQGRDDEQYF. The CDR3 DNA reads TGCAGTGCTAGAGCCCTACAGGGGAGGGATGACGAGCAGTACTTC.

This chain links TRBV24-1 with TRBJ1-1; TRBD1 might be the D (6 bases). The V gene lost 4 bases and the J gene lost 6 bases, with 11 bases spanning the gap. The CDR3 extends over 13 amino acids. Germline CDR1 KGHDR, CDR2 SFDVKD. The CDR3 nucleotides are TGTGCCACCAGTGAAACAGGGAAGGCTGAAGCTTTCTTT. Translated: CATSETGKAEAFF.